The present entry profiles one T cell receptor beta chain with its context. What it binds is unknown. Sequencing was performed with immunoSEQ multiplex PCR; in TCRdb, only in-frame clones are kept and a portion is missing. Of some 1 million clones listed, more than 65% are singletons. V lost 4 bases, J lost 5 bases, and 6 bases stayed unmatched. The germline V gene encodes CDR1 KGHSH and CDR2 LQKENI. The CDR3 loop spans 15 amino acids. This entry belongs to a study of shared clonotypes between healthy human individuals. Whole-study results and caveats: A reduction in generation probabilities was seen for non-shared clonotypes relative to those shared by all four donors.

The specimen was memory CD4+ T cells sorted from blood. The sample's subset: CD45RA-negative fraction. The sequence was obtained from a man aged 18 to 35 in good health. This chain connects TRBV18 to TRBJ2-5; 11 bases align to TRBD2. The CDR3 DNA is TGTGCCAGCTCACTGGGGACTAGCGGCGCGGAGACCCAGTACTTC. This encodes CASSLGTSGAETQYF.